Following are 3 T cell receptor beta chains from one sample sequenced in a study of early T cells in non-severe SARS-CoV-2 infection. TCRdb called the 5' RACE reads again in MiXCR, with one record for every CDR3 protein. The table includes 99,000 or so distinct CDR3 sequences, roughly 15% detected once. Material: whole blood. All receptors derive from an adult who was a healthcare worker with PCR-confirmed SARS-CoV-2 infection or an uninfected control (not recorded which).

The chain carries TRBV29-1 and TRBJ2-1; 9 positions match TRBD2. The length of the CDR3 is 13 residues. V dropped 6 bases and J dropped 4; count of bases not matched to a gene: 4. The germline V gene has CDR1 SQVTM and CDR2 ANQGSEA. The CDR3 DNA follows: TGCAGCGTGAGACTAGCGGCATACAATGAGCAGTTCTTC. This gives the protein CSVRLAAYNEQFF.

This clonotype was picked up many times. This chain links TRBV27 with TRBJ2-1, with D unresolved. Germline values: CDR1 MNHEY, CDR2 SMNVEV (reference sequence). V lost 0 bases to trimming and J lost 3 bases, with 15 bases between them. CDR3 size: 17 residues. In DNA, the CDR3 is TGTGCCAGCAGTTTATCTCTCCCCTCTCGATTCTACAATGAGCAGTTCTTC. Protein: CASSLSLPSRFYNEQFF.

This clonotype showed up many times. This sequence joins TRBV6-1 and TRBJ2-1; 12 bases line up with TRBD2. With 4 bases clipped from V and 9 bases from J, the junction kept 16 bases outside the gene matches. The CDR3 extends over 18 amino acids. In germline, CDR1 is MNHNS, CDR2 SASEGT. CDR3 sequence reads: CASSGVGTSGRTVGEQFF. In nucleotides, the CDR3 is TGTGCCAGCAGTGGGGTTGGGACTAGCGGGCGGACGGTGGGTGAGCAGTTCTTC.